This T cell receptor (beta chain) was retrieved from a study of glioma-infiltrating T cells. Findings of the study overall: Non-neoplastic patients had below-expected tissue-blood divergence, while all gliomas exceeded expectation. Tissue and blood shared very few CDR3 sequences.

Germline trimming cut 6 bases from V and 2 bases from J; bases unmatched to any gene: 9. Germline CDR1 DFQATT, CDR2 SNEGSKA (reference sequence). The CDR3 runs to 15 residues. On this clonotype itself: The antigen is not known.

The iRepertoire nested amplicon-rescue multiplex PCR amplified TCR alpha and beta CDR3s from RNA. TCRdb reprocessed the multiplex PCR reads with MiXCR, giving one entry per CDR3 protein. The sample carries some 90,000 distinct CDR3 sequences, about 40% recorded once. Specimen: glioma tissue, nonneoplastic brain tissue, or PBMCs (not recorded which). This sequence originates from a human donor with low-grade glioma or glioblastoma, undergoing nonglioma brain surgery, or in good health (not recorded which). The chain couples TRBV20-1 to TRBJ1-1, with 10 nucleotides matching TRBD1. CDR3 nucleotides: TGCAGTGCCGCAGACCGGGACAGGGGTAACACTGAAGCTTTCTTT. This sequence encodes CSAADRDRGNTEAFF.